These 22 T cell receptor beta chains originate from one sample sequenced in a study of T cell repertoires in cytomegalovirus infection. TCRdb reanalysed the reads using MiXCR and keeps one entry per CDR3 protein. There are 600,000 to 800,000 distinct CDR3 sequences in the sample; approximately 24% occur only once, and around 8% lies in the top ten. The sample taken for sequencing was CD8+ T cells from PBMCs. The source of these receptors is a human donor in good health (CMV status not recorded). Some clones in this sample may be carry-over from other donors' samples.

With respect to this clonotype: The CDR3 ends on some other residue instead of the conserved phenylalanine or tryptophan, so this is likely a read error. V usage is TRBV7-6 and J usage is TRBJ2-3; TRBD2 matches at 7 bases. The trim removed 10 bases at V and 2 bases at J, leaving 6 bases unmatched. This CDR3 contains 13 residues. Germline CDR1 is SGHVS and CDR2 is FNYEAQ. Here the CDR3 DNA reads TGTGCCATCATGAGCGGGACCACAGATACGCAGTATTCT. Its translation: CAIMSGTTDTQYS.

This clonotype was counted between two and nine times. The V gene is TRBV20-1, the J gene TRBJ1-2; possible D gene TRBD1, 6 bases. Looked up from germline, CDR1 is DFQATT and CDR2 is SNEGSKA (reference sequence). Deletions cut 1 base from V and 0 bases from J, with 9 bases between. The CDR3 is 14 residues long. The CDR3 DNA reads as TGCAGTGCTAGAGCAAGGACAGCTAACTATGGCTACACCTTC. It yields the protein CSARARTANYGYTF.

The chain couples TRBV6-5 to TRBJ2-2; 13 positions match TRBD2. Germline CDR1 reads MNHEY; CDR2 reads SVGAGI. The junction had 19 bases not matched to a gene; V was cut back by 6 bases and J by 0 bases. This CDR3 is 22 amino acids long. The CDR3 here is CASSLLAGGLLSLRTNTGELFF. Written as DNA, the CDR3 is TGTGCCAGCAGCTTACTAGCGGGGGGGCTCCTATCCTTACGGACGAACACCGGGGAGCTGTTTTTT.

This clonotype was seen more than once but under ten times. The chain combines TRBV20-1 with TRBJ2-7, with 11 bases lining up with TRBD1. After removal of 1 base from V and 5 bases from J, the junction contained 1 base not matched to a gene. There are 13 residues in the CDR3. Per the germline V gene, CDR1 is DFQATT and CDR2 is SNEGSKA (reference sequence). In DNA, the CDR3 is TGCAGTGCTAGAGGGGACAGGGGGAACGAGCAGTACTTC. This sequence encodes CSARGDRGNEQYF.

This clonotype appeared a few times. The chain is built from TRBV7-9 and TRBJ1-3, with 7 positions matching TRBD1. This CDR3 spans 15 amino acids. V lost 6 bases to trimming and J lost 9 bases; unmatched junction nucleotides: 14. Germline loops: CDR1 SEHNR, CDR2 FQNEAQ (reference sequence). CDR3 loop: CASSTDRESDITIYF. The CDR3 coding sequence is TGTGCCAGCAGTACAGACAGGGAGAGTGATATCACCATATATTTT.

The rearrangement joins TRBV10-3 to TRBJ2-1, with 7 bases that match TRBD2. V shed 0 bases and J 3 bases; nucleotides not matched to a gene: 5. The V gene's germline CDR1 is ENHRY and CDR2 SYGVKD. The CDR3 runs 16 residues. The CDR3 spells CAISESIGTNYNEQFF. CDR3 coding DNA: TGTGCCATCAGTGAGTCGATAGGGACTAACTACAATGAGCAGTTCTTC.

This clonotype was counted at least ten times. This rearrangement joins TRBV7-6 to TRBJ1-6; no firm D call. Per germline, CDR1 SGHVS and CDR2 FNYEAQ. The CDR3 runs to 17 residues. V lost 5 bases and J lost 6, with 20 bases in between. CDR3 sequence (DNA): TGTGCCAGCAGCCCCCGGCGTGGGGAGGGCTCTAATTCACCCCTCCACTTT. This codes for CASSPRRGEGSNSPLHF.

This clonotype was recorded a few times. The chain carries TRBV29-1 and TRBJ1-2; TRBD1 matches 8 bases. Germline loops: CDR1 SQVTM, CDR2 ANQGSEA. V trimming: 7 bases; J trimming: 1 base; junction bases outside the gene matches: 5. The CDR3 length is 13 residues. CDR3 sequence: CSGGQGNNYGYTF. The CDR3 DNA is TGCAGCGGCGGACAGGGAAATAACTATGGCTACACCTTC.

This clonotype was seen a few times. The chain is built from TRBV6-2 or TRBV6-3 and TRBJ2-4; possibly TRBD2 for D (5 bases). CDR1 is MNHEY, CDR2 SVGEGT, per germline. The CDR3 contains 16 residues. Trimming pared 6 bases from V and 5 bases from J, leaving 20 bases between. CDR3 residues: CASSQEQKGVENIQYF. CDR3 DNA: TGTGCCAGCAGCCAGGAACAAAAGGGAGTCGAAAACATTCAGTACTTC.

V usage is TRBV9 and J usage is TRBJ1-2; D remains unclear. Germline V lookup: CDR1 SGDLS, CDR2 YYNGEE. V was pared by 3 bases and J by 3 bases, with 9 bases between. The CDR3 runs 13 residues. This CDR3 is CASSGQDHYGYTF. The CDR3 region has the DNA TGTGCCAGCAGCGGGCAGGATCACTATGGCTACACCTTC.

In this sample, this clonotype turned up once. The chain has TRBV5-1 and TRBJ1-1, with a weak D call TRBD1 (5 bases). The germline CDR1 and CDR2 sequences are SGHRS and YFSETQ. CDR3 length equals 13 residues. V gave up 6 bases and J gave up 1 base, with 10 bases separating them. CDR3 DNA: TGCGCCAGCACTCGGGACGAGAACACTGAAGCTTTCTTT. It specifies CASTRDENTEAFF.

V and J are TRBV6-2 or TRBV6-3 and TRBJ2-1, with D uncertain. The CDR3 is 17 amino acids. V was shortened by 2 bases and J by 0 bases, with 14 bases between the two germline ends. Germline CDR1 is MNHEY and CDR2 is SVGEGT. CDR3 bases: TGTGCCAGCAGTTACCCCCCCCTTTCACGCTCCTACAATGAGCAGTTCTTC. It encodes CASSYPPLSRSYNEQFF.

This clonotype was picked up many times. The chain uses TRBV7-9 and TRBJ2-7; possible D gene TRBD2, 7 bases. V lost 5 bases to trimming and J lost 3 bases, with 20 bases between them. The CDR3 extends over 16 amino acids. From germline, CDR1 is SEHNR and CDR2 FQNEAQ (reference sequence). CDR3 in DNA: TGTGCCAGCAGCCCCCGAGGGGGGGGGACCCACTACGAGCAGTACTTC. As protein: CASSPRGGGTHYEQYF.

In its sample, this clonotype was seen many times. The chain carries TRBV7-2 and TRBJ2-2, with D possibly TRBD1 on 6 matching bases. The CDR3 is 17 amino acids. Trimming cost V 5 bases and J 3 bases, with 19 bases left between them. Germline CDR1 is SGHTA and CDR2 is FQGNSA. CDR3 loop: CASSLRIGTRDTGELFF. The CDR3 DNA is TGTGCCAGCAGCCTTAGGATCGGGACACGGGACACCGGGGAGCTGTTTTTT.

This clonotype has only a few counts. The CDR3 coding sequence is TGTGCCAGCAGCTTAGGAGGGCTGCTGGCCTACAATGAGCAGTTCTTC. This sequence encodes CASSLGGLLAYNEQFF. V gene TRBV7-9 combines with J gene TRBJ2-1; possibly TRBD2 for D (5 bases). The CDR3 consists of 16 residues. V shed 1 base and J shed 2 bases, with 12 bases lying between them. The germline V gene has CDR1 SEHNR and CDR2 FQNEAQ (reference sequence).

The J gene is TRBJ1-4, the V gene TRBV7-6; D remains ambiguous. Germline V lookup: CDR1 SGHVS, CDR2 FNYEAQ. This CDR3 spans 16 amino acids. V was cut by 5 bases and J by 0 bases, with 13 bases left in between. CDR3 bases: TGTGCCAGCAGCAAACTTCAGGATGCAACTAATGAAAAACTGTTTTTT. It codes for CASSKLQDATNEKLFF.

In its sample, this clonotype was seen many times. The chain uses TRBV28 and TRBJ2-5; perhaps TRBD2 as D (6 bases). The CDR3 is made up of 13 amino acids. V lost 3 bases and J lost 4, with 9 bases in between. Germline CDR1 reads MDHEN; CDR2 reads SYDVKM. The chain's CDR3 is CASSFIGGETQYF. Written as DNA, the CDR3 is TGTGCCAGCAGTTTCATCGGGGGAGAGACCCAGTACTTC. The whole variable domain, filled in from reference TRBV28 and TRBJ2-5, reads DVKVTQSSRYLVKRTGEKVFLECVQDMDHENMFWYRQDPGLGLRLIYFSYDVKMKEKGDIPEGYSVSREKKERFSLILESASTNQTSMYLCASSFIGGETQYFGPGTRLLVL.

The rearrangement links TRBV12-3 or TRBV12-4 to TRBJ2-1; 8 nucleotides agree with TRBD1. Trimming took 4 bases from V and 8 from J; bases not matched to a gene: 13. The CDR3 has 16 amino acids. CDR3: CASSSDDRGEPYEQFF. CDR3 DNA sequence: TGTGCCAGCAGTTCAGATGACAGGGGTGAACCCTATGAGCAGTTCTTC.

This clonotype was detected a few times. CDR3 in amino acids: CASEILTSGGIGEETQYF. CDR3 coding DNA: TGTGCCAGCGAGATCCTGACTAGCGGGGGGATAGGCGAAGAGACCCAGTACTTC. V usage is TRBV7-8 and J usage is TRBJ2-5; TRBD2 matches at 13 bases. Germline V gene sequence: CDR1 SGHVS, CDR2 FQNEAQ. Trimming cost V 8 bases and J 3 bases; bases outside gene matches: 15. This CDR3 is built from 18 residues. The variable domain in full, completed from reference TRBV7-8 and TRBJ2-5, reads GAGVSQSPRYKVAKRGQDVALRCDPISGHVSLFWYQQALGQGPEFLTYFQNEAQLDKSGLPSDRFFAERPEGSVSTLKIQRTQQEDSAVYLCASEILTSGGIGEETQYFGPGTRLLVL.

This clonotype was counted a few times. V and J are TRBV7-9 and TRBJ2-5; the match to TRBD1 covers 9 bases. CDR3 length: 15 amino acids. Trimming took 4 bases from V and 5 from J; bases not matched to a gene: 8. Germline CDR1 and CDR2: SEHNR and FQNEAQ (reference sequence). The CDR3: CASSWETGGEETQYF. The CDR3 nucleotides read TGTGCCAGCAGCTGGGAAACAGGGGGCGAGGAGACCCAGTACTTC.

The rearrangement joins TRBV29-1 to TRBJ1-1; the D gene is possibly TRBD1 (5 bases). CDR1 is SQVTM and CDR2 is ANQGSEA in the germline V gene. The V end was cut by 7 bases, the J end by 4 bases, with 13 bases between. CDR3 length equals 12 residues. Written as DNA, the CDR3 is TGCAGCGACTTGGGACCAGGCACTGAAGCTTTCTTT. Amino acids: CSDLGPGTEAFF.

This clonotype occurred a few times. The chain has TRBV28 and TRBJ2-4; 7 bases are shared with TRBD1. Germline assignment: CDR1 MDHEN and CDR2 SYDVKM. The CDR3 is made up of 15 amino acids. Unmatched junction bases numbered 9, after V lost 2 bases and J lost 8 bases. CDR3 nucleotide sequence: TGTGCCAGCAGTTTAGTCTTCACAGGGGTACACATTCAGTACTTC. This encodes CASSLVFTGVHIQYF.